Detailed here is one T cell receptor (beta chain). This record belongs to a study of cytotoxic CD8 clonotypes in ibrutinib-treated CLL. The planned depth of sequencing spanned 1 in 200,000 to 1 in 1 million T cells. Using immunoSEQ multiplex PCR, the repertoire was profiled, and TCRdb retains in-frame clones only, with some absent. The profile covers some 200,000 clones, with 72% appearing a single time and roughly 12% taken by the ten largest. Germline values: CDR1 SGHNT, CDR2 YYREEE (reference sequence). The CDR3 consists of 15 residues. V lost 2 bases and J lost 4; bases outside the gene matches: 3.

V usage is TRBV5-4 and J usage is TRBJ2-2; 9 bases are shared with TRBD1. The sequences come from PBMCs, collected after 24 months of ibrutinib treatment. This TCR was sampled from a human donor with chronic lymphocytic leukemia. CDR3 coding DNA: TGTGCCAGCAGCTTACAGGGGGCCGGCACCGGGGAGCTGTTTTTT. It encodes CASSLQGAGTGELFF.